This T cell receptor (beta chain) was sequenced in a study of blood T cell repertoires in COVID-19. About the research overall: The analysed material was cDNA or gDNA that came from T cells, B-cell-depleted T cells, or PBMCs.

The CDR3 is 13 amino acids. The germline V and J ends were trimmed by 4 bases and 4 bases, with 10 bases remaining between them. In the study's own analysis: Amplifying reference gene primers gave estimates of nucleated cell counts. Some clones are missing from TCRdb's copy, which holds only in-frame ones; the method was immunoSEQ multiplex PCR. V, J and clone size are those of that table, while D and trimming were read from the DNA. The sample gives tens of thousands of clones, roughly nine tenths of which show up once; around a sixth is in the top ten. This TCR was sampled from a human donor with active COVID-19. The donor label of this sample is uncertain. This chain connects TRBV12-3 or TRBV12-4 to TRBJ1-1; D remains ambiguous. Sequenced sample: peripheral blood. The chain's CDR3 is CASSSQSGTEAFF. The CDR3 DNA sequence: TGTGCCAGCAGTTCCCAAAGCGGCACTGAAGCTTTCTTT.